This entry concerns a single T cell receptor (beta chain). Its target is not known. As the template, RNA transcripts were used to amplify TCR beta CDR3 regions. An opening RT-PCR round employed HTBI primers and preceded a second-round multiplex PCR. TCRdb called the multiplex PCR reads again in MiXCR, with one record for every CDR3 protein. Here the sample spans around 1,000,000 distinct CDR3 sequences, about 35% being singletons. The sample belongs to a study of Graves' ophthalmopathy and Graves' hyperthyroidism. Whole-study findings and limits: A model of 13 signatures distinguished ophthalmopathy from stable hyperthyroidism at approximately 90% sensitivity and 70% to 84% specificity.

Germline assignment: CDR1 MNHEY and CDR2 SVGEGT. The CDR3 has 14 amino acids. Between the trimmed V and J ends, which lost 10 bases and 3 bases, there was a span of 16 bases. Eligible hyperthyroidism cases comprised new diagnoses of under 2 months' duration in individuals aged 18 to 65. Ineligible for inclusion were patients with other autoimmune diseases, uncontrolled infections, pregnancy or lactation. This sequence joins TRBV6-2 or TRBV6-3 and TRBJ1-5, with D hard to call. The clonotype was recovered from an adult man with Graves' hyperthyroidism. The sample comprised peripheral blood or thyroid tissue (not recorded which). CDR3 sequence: CANASGGYNQPQHF. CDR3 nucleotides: TGTGCCAACGCATCTGGAGGGTACAATCAGCCCCAGCATTTT.